What follows are 16 T cell receptor beta chains derived from one specimen sequenced in a study of T-cell reconstitution after alpha-beta-depleted transplantation in children. Study-wide points: Several hundred expanded graft clones reportedly gave rise to the alpha-beta T cells present about two months after transplant.

No antigens are known for them. During its preparation, the TCRbeta library received unique molecular identifiers. TCRdb re-derived calls from the PCR reads in MiXCR, one entry per CDR3 protein. The sample contains approximately 30,000 distinct CDR3 sequences, approximately 6.9% of which appear only once. The sequences come from peripheral blood, collected 60 days after TCRalphabeta/CD19-depleted stem cell transplant. Every receptor here comes from a child less than two years old who had a stem cell transplant for acute myeloid leukemia, so the T cells may come from the graft donor.

This clonotype was seen at least ten times. V usage is TRBV29-1 and J usage is TRBJ2-7; the D is unclear. The CDR3 spans 11 residues. Germline lookup yields CDR1 SQVTM and CDR2 ANQGSEA. V was trimmed by 2 bases and J by 4 bases, leaving 6 bases between them. This chain's CDR3 is CSVEFEYEQYF. CDR3 DNA: TGCAGCGTTGAATTCGAGTACGAGCAGTACTTC.

In this sample, this clonotype turned up many times. The chain's CDR3 is CASSYGTQGELFF. The CDR3 nucleotides are TGTGCCAGCAGTTACGGAACCCAGGGGGAGCTGTTTTTT. The rearrangement uses TRBV6-6 and TRBJ2-2; D is undetermined. Trimming cost V 2 bases and J 8 bases, with 9 bases left between them. CDR1 is MNHNY and CDR2 is SVGAGI in the germline V gene (reference sequence). This CDR3 has 13 amino acids.

The chain recombines TRBV6-2 or TRBV6-3 with TRBJ1-2; a possible D gene is TRBD1 (5 bases). V gave up 6 bases and J gave up 1 base, with 9 bases separating them. CDR3 length equals 13 residues. Germline CDR1 MNHEY, CDR2 SVGEGT. The CDR3 DNA sequence: TGTGCCAGCAGGGGGACGGATAACTATGGCTACACCTTC. Its protein is CASRGTDNYGYTF.

This clonotype was detected ten times or more. The chain has TRBV7-9 and TRBJ2-7; D perhaps matches TRBD1 (5 bases). With 3 bases removed from V and 0 bases from J, the gap between germline ends came to 12 bases. CDR1 and CDR2 from the germline V gene are SEHNR and FQNEAQ (reference sequence). The CDR3 spans 15 residues. In DNA form, the CDR3 reads TGTGCCAGCAGCTTTAGCAGGACATCCTCCTACGAGCAGTACTTC. Its protein is CASSFSRTSSYEQYF.

In this sample, this clonotype turned up many times. The chain joins TRBV30 to TRBJ1-1; D is unclear. Germline loops: CDR1 GTSNPN, CDR2 SVGIG (reference sequence). The V gene lost 3 bases and the J gene lost 1 base, with 9 bases spanning the gap. The CDR3 extends over 13 amino acids. CDR3 DNA: TGTGCCTGGAGGGGCTGGGAGAACACTGAAGCTTTCTTT. Its translation: CAWRGWENTEAFF.

This clonotype was observed many times. This rearrangement joins TRBV6-5 to TRBJ2-1; 7 bases are shared with TRBD2. Losses at the gene ends were 4 bases for V and 2 bases for J; bases not matched to a gene: 5. The germline V gene has CDR1 MNHEY and CDR2 SVGAGI. This CDR3 contains 15 residues. Here the CDR3 DNA reads TGTGCCAGCAGTTTCGTCAGCGGGGCCTACAATGAGCAGTTCTTC. It is translated as CASSFVSGAYNEQFF.

The rearrangement uses TRBV23-1 and TRBJ2-7; 8 nucleotides match TRBD1. TRBV23-1 is designated an ORF whose function remains uncertain. The ends lost 7 bases at V and 1 base at J; junction bases unmatched: 9. The CDR3 is 15 residues long. CDR3 coding DNA: TGCGCCAGCACCGAAGGACAGGGAAGGTCCTACGAGCAGTACTTC. Its translation is CASTEGQGRSYEQYF.

At least ten counts were recorded for this clonotype. The rearrangement uses TRBV4-3 and TRBJ2-6, with 7 bases that match TRBD1. CDR3 size: 18 residues. CDR1 LGHNA and CDR2 YSLEER come from the germline V gene. With V trimmed by 0 bases and J by 7 bases, 12 bases remained unmatched. The chain's CDR3 is CASSQDPDRVLGANVLTF. CDR3 nucleotide sequence: TGCGCCAGCAGCCAAGATCCCGACAGGGTACTAGGTGCCAACGTCCTGACTTTC.

This clonotype showed up many times. V usage is TRBV4-3 and J usage is TRBJ2-7, with D perhaps matching TRBD1 (6 bases). V lost 0 bases, J lost 2 bases, and 11 bases lay in between. The CDR3 is 15 residues long. Germline lookup yields CDR1 LGHNA and CDR2 YSLEER. CDR3 loop: CASSQDPGDTYEQYF. The CDR3 DNA follows: TGCGCCAGCAGCCAAGATCCAGGGGACACCTACGAGCAGTACTTC.

The sample holds many counts of this clonotype. The rearrangement links TRBV29-1 to TRBJ1-1, with D perhaps TRBD1 (5 bases). The CDR3 totals 12 residues. Trimming pared 3 bases from V and 5 bases from J, leaving 10 bases between. Germline V gene sequence: CDR1 SQVTM, CDR2 ANQGSEA. The chain's CDR3 is CSVEGRGTEAFF. CDR3 nucleotides: TGCAGCGTTGAGGGGAGGGGAACTGAAGCTTTCTTT.

This clonotype showed up many times. V gene TRBV6-2 or TRBV6-3 combines with J gene TRBJ2-7; D unresolved. Germline-derived CDR1 and CDR2 are MNHEY and SVGEGT. The CDR3 sequence is 12 residues long. Trimming stripped 4 bases from V and 3 bases from J, with 7 bases between. Here the CDR3 reads CASSFGVYEQYF. DNA of the CDR3: TGTGCCAGCAGTTTTGGAGTCTACGAGCAGTACTTC.

This clonotype has ten or more counts. The CDR3 is CASLQRSYEQYF. The CDR3 DNA sequence: TGTGCCAGCCTGCAGAGGTCCTACGAGCAGTACTTC. The chain links TRBV2 to TRBJ2-7; D unresolved. CDR3 size: 12 residues. CDR1 and CDR2 (germline): SNHLY, FYNNEI. V shed 8 bases and J shed 1 base, with 9 bases lying between them.

This clonotype has ten or more counts. As DNA, the CDR3 is TGTGCCAGCAGTTTAGATCTGTCCACAGATACGCAGTATTTT. Translation: CASSLDLSTDTQYF. This chain links TRBV12-3 or TRBV12-4 with TRBJ2-3; D is unresolved. This CDR3 comprises 14 residues. V was clipped by 1 base and J by 2 bases, with 7 bases between them.

This chain joins TRBV3-1 and TRBJ2-7; either TRBD1 or TRBD2 may fit D (5 bases each). The germline V and J ends were trimmed by 11 bases and 0 bases, with 20 bases remaining between them. CDR1 and CDR2 (germline): LGHDT, YNNKEL (reference sequence). CDR3 length equals 15 residues. The CDR3 DNA reads TGTGCCTCCTGCCAACCCGGGACGTCCTCCTACGAGCAGTACTTC. It translates to CASCQPGTSSYEQYF.

This clonotype came up many times. The J gene is TRBJ2-1, the V gene TRBV5-1, with D uncertain. Germline V gives CDR1 SGHRS, CDR2 YFSETQ. The CDR3 totals 12 residues. Trimming took off 2 bases at V and 3 bases at J, with 3 bases between the two ends. CDR3: CASSFNYNEQFF. The CDR3 DNA follows: TGCGCCAGCAGCTTCAACTACAATGAGCAGTTCTTC.

At least ten counts were recorded for this clonotype. The chain has TRBV5-1 and TRBJ2-5; perhaps TRBD2 as D (6 bases). V dropped 3 bases and J dropped 4 bases, with 7 bases sitting between them. Germline-derived CDR1 and CDR2 are SGHRS and YFSETQ. The CDR3 has 12 residues. For the CDR3, the DNA is TGCGCCAGCAGCTCAGCGGGAGAGACCCAGTACTTC. Its translation is CASSSAGETQYF.